The TCR beta chain described here comes from a study of technical replicates of blood from several donors. Some clones are missing from TCRdb's copy, which holds only in-frame ones; the method was immunoSEQ multiplex PCR. The sample yields about 81,000 clones, more than 90% seen once. This CDR3 has 14 residues. Trimming took off 10 bases at V and 0 bases at J, with 15 bases between the two ends. Germline lookup yields CDR1 LNHDA and CDR2 SQIVND (reference sequence). V is TRBV19 and J is TRBJ1-2, with TRBD1 as a possible D gene (5 bases). The TCR originated in a human donor in good health. The sample was T cells isolated from PBMCs. The DNA for the CDR3 is TGTGCCACCAGGGCGCTGATAGCTAACTATGGCTACACCTTC. Translating gives CATRALIANYGYTF. Combining the CDR3 with reference TRBV19 and TRBJ1-2 gives the whole variable domain DGGITQSPKYLFRKEGQNVTLSCEQNLNHDAMYWYRQDPGQGLRLIYYSQIVNDFQKGDIAEGYSVSREKKESFPLTVTSAQKNPTAFYLCATRALIANYGYTFGSGTRLTVV.